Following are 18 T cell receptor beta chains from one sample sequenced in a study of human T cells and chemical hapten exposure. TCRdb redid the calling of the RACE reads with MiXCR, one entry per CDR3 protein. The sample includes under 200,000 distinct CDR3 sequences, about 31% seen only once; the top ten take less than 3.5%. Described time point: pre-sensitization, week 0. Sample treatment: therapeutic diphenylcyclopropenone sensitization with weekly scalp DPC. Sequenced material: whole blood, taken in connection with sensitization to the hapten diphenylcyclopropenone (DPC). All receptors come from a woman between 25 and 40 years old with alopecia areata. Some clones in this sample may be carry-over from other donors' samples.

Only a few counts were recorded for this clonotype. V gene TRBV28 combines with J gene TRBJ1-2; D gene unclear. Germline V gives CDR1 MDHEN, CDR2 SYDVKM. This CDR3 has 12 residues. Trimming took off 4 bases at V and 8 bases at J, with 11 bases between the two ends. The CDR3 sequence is CASSSHRWGYTF. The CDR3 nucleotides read TGTGCCAGCAGTTCCCACCGATGGGGCTACACCTTC.

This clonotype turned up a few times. CDR3 amino acids: CSAPPASSSYEQYF. The CDR3 region has the DNA TGCAGTGCCCCACCGGCGTCGAGCTCCTACGAGCAGTACTTC. The chain employs TRBV20-1 and TRBJ2-7; D gene ambiguous. Per the germline V gene, CDR1 is DFQATT and CDR2 is SNEGSKA (reference sequence). V was clipped by 6 bases and J by 0 bases, with 15 bases between them. The CDR3 is made up of 14 amino acids.

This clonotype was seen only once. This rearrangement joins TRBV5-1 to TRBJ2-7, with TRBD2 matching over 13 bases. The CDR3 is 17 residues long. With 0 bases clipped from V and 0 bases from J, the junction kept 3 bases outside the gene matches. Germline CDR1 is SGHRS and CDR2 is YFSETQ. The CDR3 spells CASSLGLAGGSSYEQYF. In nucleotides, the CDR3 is TGCGCCAGCAGCTTGGGACTAGCGGGGGGAAGCTCCTACGAGCAGTACTTC.

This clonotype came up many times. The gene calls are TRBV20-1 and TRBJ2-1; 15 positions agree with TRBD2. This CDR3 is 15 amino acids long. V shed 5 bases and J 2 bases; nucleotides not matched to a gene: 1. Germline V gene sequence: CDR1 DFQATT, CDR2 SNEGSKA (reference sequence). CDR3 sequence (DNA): TGCAGTGCTTGGACTAGCGGGAGGGCCTACAATGAGCAGTTCTTC. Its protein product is CSAWTSGRAYNEQFF.

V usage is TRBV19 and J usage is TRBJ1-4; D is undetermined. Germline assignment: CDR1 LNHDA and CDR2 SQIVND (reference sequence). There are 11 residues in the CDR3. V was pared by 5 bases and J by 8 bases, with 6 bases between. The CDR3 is CASSSGEKLFF. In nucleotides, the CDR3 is TGTGCCAGTAGTTCAGGCGAAAAACTGTTTTTT.

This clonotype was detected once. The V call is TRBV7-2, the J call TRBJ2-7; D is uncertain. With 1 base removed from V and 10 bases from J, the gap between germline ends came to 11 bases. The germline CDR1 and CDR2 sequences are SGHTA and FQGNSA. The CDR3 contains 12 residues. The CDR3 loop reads CASSLEMGSQYF. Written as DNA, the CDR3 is TGTGCCAGCAGCTTAGAAATGGGCAGTCAGTACTTC.

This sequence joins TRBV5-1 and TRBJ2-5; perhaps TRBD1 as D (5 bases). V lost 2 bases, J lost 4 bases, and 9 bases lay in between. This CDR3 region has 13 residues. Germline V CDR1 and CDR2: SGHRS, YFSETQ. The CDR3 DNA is TGCGCCAGCAGCTTCAGGGAACGAGAGACCCAGTACTTC. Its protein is CASSFRERETQYF.

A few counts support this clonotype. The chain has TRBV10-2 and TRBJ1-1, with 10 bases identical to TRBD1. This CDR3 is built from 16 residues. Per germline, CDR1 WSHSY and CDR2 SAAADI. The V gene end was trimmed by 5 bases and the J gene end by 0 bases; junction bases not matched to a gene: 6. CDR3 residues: CASSLGTGVMNTEAFF. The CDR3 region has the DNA TGCGCCAGCAGTCTCGGGACAGGGGTAATGAACACTGAAGCTTTCTTT.

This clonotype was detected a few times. This chain's CDR3 is CASSFEPPGQYF. For the CDR3, the DNA is TGCGCCAGCAGCTTTGAGCCCCCCGGGCAGTACTTC. The chain employs TRBV5-1 and TRBJ2-7, with D uncertain. CDR1 and CDR2 from the germline V gene are SGHRS and YFSETQ. The germline V and J ends were trimmed by 2 bases and 9 bases, with 12 bases remaining between them. The CDR3 loop spans 12 amino acids. Full variable domain (outside the CDR3, taken from reference TRBV5-1 and TRBJ2-7): KAGVTQTPRYLIKTRGQQVTLSCSPISGHRSVSWYQQTPGQGLQFLFEYFSETQRNKGNFPGRFSGRQFSNSRSEMNVSTLELGDSALYLCASSFEPPGQYFGPGTRLTVT.

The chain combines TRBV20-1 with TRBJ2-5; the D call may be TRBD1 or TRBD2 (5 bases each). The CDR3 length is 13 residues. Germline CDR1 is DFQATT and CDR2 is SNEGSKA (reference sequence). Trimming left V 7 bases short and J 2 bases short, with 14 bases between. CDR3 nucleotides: TGCAGTGTACCGGGACCAGGACAAGAGACCCAGTACTTC. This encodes CSVPGPGQETQYF.

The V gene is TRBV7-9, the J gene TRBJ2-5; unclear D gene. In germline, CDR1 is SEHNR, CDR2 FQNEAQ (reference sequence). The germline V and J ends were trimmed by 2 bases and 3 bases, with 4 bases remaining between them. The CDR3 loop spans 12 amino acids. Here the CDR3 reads CASSLYEETQYF. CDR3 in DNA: TGTGCCAGCAGCTTATATGAAGAGACCCAGTACTTC.

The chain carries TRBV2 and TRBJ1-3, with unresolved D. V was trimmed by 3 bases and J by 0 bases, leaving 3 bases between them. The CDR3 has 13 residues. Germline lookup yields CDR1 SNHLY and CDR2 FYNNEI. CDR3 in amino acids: CASSERSGNTIYF. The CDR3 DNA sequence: TGTGCCAGCAGTGAGCGCTCTGGAAACACCATATATTTT.

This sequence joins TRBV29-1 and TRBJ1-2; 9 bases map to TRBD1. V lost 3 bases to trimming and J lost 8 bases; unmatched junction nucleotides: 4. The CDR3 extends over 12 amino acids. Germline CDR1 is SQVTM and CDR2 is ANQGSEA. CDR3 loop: CSVEGQGYGYTF. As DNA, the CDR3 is TGCAGCGTTGAGGGACAGGGTTACGGCTACACCTTC.

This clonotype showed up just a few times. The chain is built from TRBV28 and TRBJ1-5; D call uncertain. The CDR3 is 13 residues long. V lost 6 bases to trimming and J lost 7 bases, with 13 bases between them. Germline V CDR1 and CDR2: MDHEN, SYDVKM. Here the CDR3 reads CASSPDGIQPQHF. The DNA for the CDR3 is TGTGCCAGCAGCCCCGATGGAATCCAGCCCCAGCATTTT.

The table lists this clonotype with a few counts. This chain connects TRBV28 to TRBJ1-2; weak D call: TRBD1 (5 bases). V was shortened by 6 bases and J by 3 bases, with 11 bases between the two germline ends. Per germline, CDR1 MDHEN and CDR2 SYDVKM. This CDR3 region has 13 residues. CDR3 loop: CASSQGRYYGYTF. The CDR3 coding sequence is TGTGCCAGCAGCCAGGGACGGTACTATGGCTACACCTTC.

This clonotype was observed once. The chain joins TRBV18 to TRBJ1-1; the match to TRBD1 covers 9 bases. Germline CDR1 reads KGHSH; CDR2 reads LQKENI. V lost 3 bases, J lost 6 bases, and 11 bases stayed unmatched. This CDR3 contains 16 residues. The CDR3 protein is CASSPDPGQGKAEAFF. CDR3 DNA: TGTGCCAGCTCACCTGACCCGGGACAGGGAAAGGCTGAAGCTTTCTTT.

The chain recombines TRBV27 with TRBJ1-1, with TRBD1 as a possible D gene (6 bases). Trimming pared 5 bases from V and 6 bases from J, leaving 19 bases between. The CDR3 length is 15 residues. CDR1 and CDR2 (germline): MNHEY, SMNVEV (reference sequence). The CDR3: CASSLLRDTISEAFF. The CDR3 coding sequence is TGTGCCAGCAGTCTCCTCCGGGACACAATTTCTGAAGCTTTCTTT.

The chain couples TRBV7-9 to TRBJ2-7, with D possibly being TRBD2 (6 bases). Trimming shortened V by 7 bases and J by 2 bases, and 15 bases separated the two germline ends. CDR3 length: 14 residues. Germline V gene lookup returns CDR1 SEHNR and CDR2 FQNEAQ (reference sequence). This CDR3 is CASKSEGAAYEQYF. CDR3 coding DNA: TGTGCCAGCAAATCGGAGGGCGCAGCCTACGAGCAGTACTTC.